These 11 T cell receptor beta chains were all obtained from the same sample, sequenced in a study of tissue T cells after allogeneic stem cell transplantation. The repertoire was sequenced with immunoSEQ multiplex PCR; TCRdb's copy has only in-frame clones and lacks some. The repertoire holds more than 40,000 clones, with 65% to 85% as singletons. The sequenced sample consisted of sorted cells pooled from one or two spleens. The receptors come from a pool of C57BL/6 mice in good health.

Comments on this clone: Genes here carry mouse names. The sequence runs out 1 residue before the end of the CDR3; the remainder is reconstructed from the germline J gene. This chain joins TRBV2 and TRBJ2-5; D remains unclear. Germline CDR1 reads LGHNA; CDR2 reads YSYQKL. The CDR3 has 11 amino acids. V gave up 3 bases and J gave up 8 bases, with 6 bases separating them. The CDR3 loop is CASSHSGTQYF. CDR3 DNA (partial): TGTGCCAGCAGCCACTCCGGCACCCAGTAC. The full variable domain, rest sourced from reference TRBV2 and TRBJ2-5, is DPKIIQKPKYLVAVTGSEKILICEQYLGHNAMYWYRQSAKKPLEFMFSYSYQKLMDNQTASSRFQPQSSKKNHLDLQITALKPDDSATYFCASSHSGTQYFGPGTRLLVL.

For this clone: Mouse germline and gene names are used. The CDR3 is cut off 1 residue early in the read; its end comes from the germline J gene. The V gene is TRBV31, the J gene TRBJ1-4, with D possibly being TRBD1 (6 bases). With 3 bases removed from V and 0 bases from J, the gap between germline ends came to 11 bases. The CDR3 contains 15 residues. From germline, CDR1 is GKSSPN and CDR2 SITVG. The CDR3 loop reads CAWRSGTFSNERLFF. The CDR3 DNA, read in part, is TGTGCCTGGAGATCCGGGACATTTTCCAACGAAAGATTATTT. The full variable domain, in which reference TRBV31 and TRBJ1-4 provide the parts outside the CDR3, is AQTIHQWPVAEIKAVGSPLSLGCTIKGKSSPNLYWYWQATGGTLQQLFYSITVGQVESVVQLNLSASRPKDDQFILSTEKLLLSHSGFYLCAWRSGTFSNERLFFGHGTKLSVL.

This clone was observed a handful of times. Mouse gene names and germline throughout. Coverage ceases 1 residue before the CDR3 finishes, and the germline J gene fills in the end. The chain carries TRBV13-1 and TRBJ2-7, with 12 positions matching TRBD2. The V segment lost 6 bases and the J segment 4 bases; nucleotides outside the gene matches: 5. Germline V CDR1 and CDR2: NSHNY, SYGAGN. This CDR3 spans 14 amino acids. The CDR3 reads CASISGLGGYEQYF. The sequenced CDR3 bases are TGTGCCAGCATATCGGGACTGGGGGGATATGAACAGTAC.

To note about this clone: Gene and germline names: mouse. The read ends 1 residue early relative to the CDR3; the germline J gene fills the gap. The rearrangement links TRBV15 to TRBJ2-1; D is ambiguous. Germline V gene data show CDR1 as SGHND and CDR2 as FRSKSL. V shed 5 bases and J shed 5 bases, with 4 bases lying between them. The CDR3 covers 11 residues. CDR3: CASSQDAEQFF. CDR3 bases read: TGTGCCAGCAGTCAGGATGCTGAGCAGTTC.

To note about this clone: Mouse germline and gene names are used. Read data end 1 residue before the CDR3 end; the end is taken from the germline J gene. V gene TRBV16 combines with J gene TRBJ1-6; D ambiguous. TRBJ1-6 is an ORF; its function is uncertain. With 1 base removed from V and 2 bases from J, the gap between germline ends came to 0 bases. The CDR3 consists of 13 residues. The germline CDR1 and CDR2 sequences are SGHSA and FRNQAP. The CDR3 here is CASSLAYNSPLYF. CDR3 DNA, as far as it was read: TGTGCAAGCAGCTTAGCCTATAATTCGCCCCTCTAC.

As for this clone: Gene names refer to mouse genes. The read ends 1 residue early relative to the CDR3; the germline J gene fills the gap. J is TRBJ2-5 and V is TRBV24; 12 nucleotides align to TRBD2. In germline, CDR1 is KGHTA, CDR2 FRNEEI. V lost 5 bases and J lost 4; bases outside the gene matches: 4. This CDR3 comprises 15 residues. This CDR3 reads CASSIRTGGEDTQYF. The sequenced CDR3 bases are TGTGCCAGCAGTATACGGACTGGGGGGGAAGACACCCAGTAC.

Concerning this clone itself: Gene and germline names: mouse. The read ends 1 residue early relative to the CDR3; the germline J gene fills the gap. The rearrangement uses TRBV2 and TRBJ1-2, with D perhaps TRBD1 (6 bases). V was cut by 3 bases and J by 0 bases, with 8 bases left in between. CDR1 is LGHNA and CDR2 is YSYQKL in the germline V gene. This CDR3 is built from 14 residues. The sequenced CDR3 bases are TGTGCCAGCAGCCAGCAGGGGACAAACTCCGACTACACC. Protein: CASSQQGTNSDYT. In full, the CDR3 is CASSQQGTNSDYTF.

In the case of this clone: The genes are named according to mouse. Incomplete CDR3 DNA: TGTGCCAGCAGCTTAAACTGGGGGAACTATGCTGAGCAGTTC. Translation gives CASSLNWGNYAEQF. In full, the CDR3 reads CASSLNWGNYAEQFF. The chain carries TRBV3 and TRBJ2-1, with TRBD2 matching over 8 bases. The read halts 1 residue ahead of the CDR3 end, with the missing end drawn from the germline J gene. J gave up 1 base and V 2 bases, and 1 base lay outside the gene matches. CDR1 SNHLY and CDR2 FYNGKV come from the germline V gene (reference sequence). The CDR3 has 15 residues.

Concerning this clone itself: Genes and germline come from the mouse. The DNA read from the CDR3 is TGTGCCAGCGCAGGGGCCTCCTATGAACAGTAC. Translation gives CASAGASYEQY. The full CDR3 protein is CASAGASYEQYF. The V call is TRBV13-1, the J call TRBJ2-7; weak D call: TRBD1 (6 bases). The read is 1 residue too short to cover the CDR3 end, so that end is filled in from the germline J gene. Trimming cost V 7 bases and J 0 bases, with 8 bases left between them. The CDR3 is 12 residues long. Germline values: CDR1 NSHNY, CDR2 SYGAGN.

Worth noting for this clone: These gene names are mouse names. With the read ending 1 residue before the CDR3 end, the germline J gene is used to fill in that end. The chain is built from TRBV3 and TRBJ2-3; D is perhaps TRBD1 (5 bases). Looked up from germline, CDR1 is SNHLY and CDR2 is FYNGKV (reference sequence). Trimming removed 5 bases from V and 0 bases from J, with 12 bases in between. The CDR3 sequence is 15 residues long. CDR3 protein: CASSGHKNSAETLYF. CDR3 DNA, as far as it was read: TGTGCCAGCAGCGGACACAAAAATAGTGCAGAAACGCTGTAT.

To note about this clone: The germline and genes are mouse ones. The read ends 1 residue before the CDR3 terminus; that terminus is restored from the germline J gene. This chain connects TRBV26 to TRBJ2-2; TRBD1 matches 10 bases. The length of the CDR3 is 15 residues. Unmatched junction bases numbered 5, after V lost 6 bases and J lost 4 bases. The germline gives CDR1 KGHPV, CDR2 FQNQEV (reference sequence). The part of the CDR3 DNA that was read is TGTGCCAGCAGCCGACAGGGGGCCGGCACCGGGCAGCTCTAC. This translates into CASSRQGAGTGQLY. In full, the CDR3 is CASSRQGAGTGQLYF.